This TCR beta chain is from a study of early T cells in non-severe SARS-CoV-2 infection. V was clipped by 7 bases and J by 10 bases, with 10 bases between them. The CDR3 spans 11 residues. Per germline, CDR1 KGHDR and CDR2 SFDVKD. In this sample, this clonotype turned up many times. Each CDR3 protein gets one entry after TCRdb re-called the 5' RACE reads with MiXCR. Of about 54,000 distinct CDR3 sequences listed, about 7.7% were seen once; the top ten hold under 12%. The chain carries TRBV24-1 and TRBJ2-1; D ambiguous. The sequence came from an adult who was a healthcare worker with PCR-confirmed SARS-CoV-2 infection or an uninfected control (not recorded which). The input for sequencing was whole blood, taken at baseline. CDR3 loop: CATRGIGEQFF. CDR3 sequence (DNA): TGTGCCACCAGAGGAATTGGGGAGCAGTTCTTC.